The present T cell receptor beta chain was sequenced within a study of cytomegalovirus exposure and HLA in healthy donors. Study-level results: Most observed TCR sequences were rare, whereas some public TCRs were detected in many donors.

Details on this clone: Its antigen is still unknown.

Primers: 60 Vbeta forward and 13 Jbeta reverse. Generated by immunoSEQ multiplex PCR, the TCRdb table keeps only in-frame clones and is missing some. The sample lists under 130,000 clones, roughly 13% seen once, with approximately 16% in the top ten. Germline CDR1 is MDHEN and CDR2 is SYDVKM. V dropped 6 bases and J dropped 7; count of bases not matched to a gene: 5. The CDR3 has 14 residues. The V gene is TRBV28, the J gene TRBJ1-4, with 10 bases lining up with TRBD1. Sequenced: PBMCs. This TCR came from a man in his forties in good health and CMV-seropositive. The CDR3 nucleotides read TGTGCCAGCAGCAGACAGGGGGCGGGTGAAAAACTGTTTTTT. Its protein is CASSRQGAGEKLFF. The entire variable domain, with the rest obtained from reference TRBV28 and TRBJ1-4, is as follows: DVKVTQSSRYLVKRTGEKVFLECVQDMDHENMFWYRQDPGLGLRLIYFSYDVKMKEKGDIPEGYSVSREKKERFSLILESASTNQTSMYLCASSRQGAGEKLFFGSGTQLSVL.